This record looks at one TCR beta chain sequence and its context. Only in-frame clones appear in the TCRdb table, and some are missing; sequencing was by immunoSEQ multiplex PCR. The top ten clones hold about 24% of a sample with roughly 100,000 clones, about 67% of them seen once. The data were taken from a study of shared clonotypes between healthy human individuals. Germline values: CDR1 SGHTA, CDR2 FQGNSA. The CDR3 extends over 12 amino acids. Trimming cost V 5 bases and J 7 bases, with 9 bases left between them. Specimen: memory CD8+ T cells sorted from blood. Subset specified: CD45RO+ cells pooled with CCR7-negative TemRA cells. The TCR comes from a woman in her twenties or thirties in good health. The J gene is TRBJ2-1, the V gene TRBV7-2; D gene uncertain. CDR3 sequence: CASSPYLNEQFF. The CDR3 DNA sequence: TGTGCCAGCAGCCCCTACCTTAATGAGCAGTTCTTC. Full variable domain (missing parts from reference TRBV7-2 and TRBJ2-1): GAGVSQSPSNKVTEKGKDVELRCDPISGHTALYWYRQSLGQGLEFLIYFQGNSAPDKSGLPSDRFSAERTGGSVSTLTIQRTQQEDSAVYLCASSPYLNEQFFGPGTRLTVL.